Given below is one TCR beta chain in context. Its target is unknown. Stated time point: persistent/refractory GD, antithyroid drugs over 5 years with positive TRAb. Scientists built the TCR library using RNA that was extracted from PBMCs. This record comes from a study of regulatory T cells in long-lasting Graves disease. Sequencing libraries for TCR beta were prepared with iRepertoire HTBI primers and Arm-PCR of CDR3 regions. TCRdb fed the multiplex PCR reads into MiXCR, producing one record per CDR3 protein. The table records about 300,000 distinct CDR3 sequences, 20% to 25% of them present only once. Trimming pared 5 bases from V and 6 bases from J, leaving 14 bases between. Per the germline V gene, CDR1 is SEHNR and CDR2 is FQNEAQ (reference sequence). The CDR3 consists of 14 residues. Whole-study results and caveats: Reduced TCR diversity was observed in persistent Graves' patients versus newly diagnosed patients. Favored gene segments in persistent disease were TRBV28, TRBJ1-2 and TRBJ2-5.

The TCR was taken from a female donor with Graves disease. The sequenced sample was peripheral blood mononuclear cells (PBMCs), obtained when the disease was refractory, from a patient treated with antithyroid drugs. V is TRBV7-9 and J is TRBJ1-5; D possibly corresponds to TRBD1 (5 bases). CDR3 sequence: CASSGEGSSQPQHF. CDR3 nucleotides: TGTGCCAGCAGCGGAGAGGGGTCGAGTCAGCCCCAGCATTTT.